Shown below are 3 T cell receptor beta chains from a single sample sequenced in a study of blood T cell repertoires in COVID-19. Method: immunoSEQ multiplex PCR; TCRdb's copy keeps in-frame clones and lacks some. The repertoire holds over 250,000 clones, roughly 88% seen once, with about 10% in the top ten. The sequenced sample was peripheral blood. The receptors were gathered from a woman in her seventies with acute or convalescent COVID-19.

The gene calls are TRBV5-5 and TRBJ2-1; no clear D. V lost 0 bases and J lost 8, with 9 bases in between. The CDR3 is 13 residues long. Germline CDR1 SGHKS, CDR2 YYEKEE (reference sequence). The CDR3 DNA follows: TGTGCCAGCAGCTTGGCCGTGGCCCATGAGCAGTTCTTC. It specifies CASSLAVAHEQFF.

Note on this clone: Other DNA sequences in this specimen translate into the identical CDR3. The chain has TRBV7-8 and TRBJ2-5; TRBD1 aligns across 8 bases. This CDR3 is 13 amino acids long. Germline assignment: CDR1 SGHVS and CDR2 FQNEAQ. The trim removed 6 bases at V and 5 bases at J, leaving 5 bases unmatched. The chain's CDR3 is CASSQGARETQYF. As DNA, the CDR3 is TGTGCCAGCAGTCAGGGGGCCCGGGAGACCCAGTACTTC.

V gene TRBV18 combines with J gene TRBJ2-4; 8 bases agree with TRBD2. V shed 0 bases, J shed 6 bases, and the junction held 7 bases outside the gene matches. In germline, CDR1 is KGHSH, CDR2 LQKENI. The CDR3 runs to 16 residues. CDR3 coding DNA: TGTGCCAGCTCACCACCCTCCGGCGGGGGGCCAAACATTCAGTACTTC. Protein product: CASSPPSGGGPNIQYF.